The 16 T cell receptor beta chains listed next were all sequenced from one sample in a study of STAT5B mutations in CD4+ large granular lymphocyte leukemia. Assay used: immunoSEQ multiplex PCR; TCRdb lists only in-frame clones, some missing. The sample records around 37,000 clones, under 85% being singletons. Sequencing was done on a sample of CD4+ T cells from blood buffy coats. Receptor source: a human donor in good health.

The chain carries TRBV4-2 and TRBJ1-1, with D possibly TRBD1 on 6 matching bases. Germline CDR1 LGHNA, CDR2 YNFKEQ. V was clipped by 0 bases and J by 0 bases, with 17 bases between them. The CDR3 has 18 residues. The CDR3 DNA follows: TGTGCCAGCAGCCAAGAGGGGGCGGGGTTCCCTATGAACACTGAAGCTTTCTTT. Translated, it gives CASSQEGAGFPMNTEAFF.

The V and J genes are TRBV5-4 and TRBJ1-3; TRBD1 might be the D (5 bases). Trimming stripped 4 bases from V and 3 bases from J, with 11 bases between. The CDR3 is made up of 14 amino acids. Looked up from germline, CDR1 is SGHNT and CDR2 is YYREEE (reference sequence). This chain's CDR3 is CASSTRDGGNTIYF. For the CDR3, the DNA is TGTGCCAGCAGCACACGGGACGGTGGAAACACCATATATTTT.

V usage is TRBV7-3 and J usage is TRBJ2-3; D might be TRBD1 or TRBD2, each matching 5 bases. Per the germline V gene, CDR1 is SGHTA and CDR2 is FQGTGA. The CDR3 covers 15 residues. V was cut by 1 base and J by 1 base, with 9 bases left in between. The CDR3 DNA is TGTGCCAGCAGCTTAATCGGGGCTCGCACAGATACGCAGTATTTT. This sequence encodes CASSLIGARTDTQYF.

This clone has only a few counts. The rearrangement links TRBV7-8 to TRBJ1-1, with D possibly matching TRBD1 (6 bases). Germline V gene lookup returns CDR1 SGHVS and CDR2 FQNEAQ. Trimming cost V 1 base and J 4 bases, with 19 bases left between them. The CDR3 consists of 17 residues. The CDR3 DNA reads TGTGCCAGCAGCTTAGGCTTTTTTGGGGGGCTCAGCACTGAAGCTTTCTTT. Its protein product is CASSLGFFGGLSTEAFF.

The chain uses TRBV5-1 and TRBJ2-5, with TRBD1 matching over 7 bases. Germline CDR1 SGHRS, CDR2 YFSETQ. J was trimmed by 3 bases and V by 4 bases; bases with no gene match: 6. There are 14 residues in the CDR3. The CDR3 coding sequence is TGCGCCAGCAGCCCGCTCACAGGGGAAGAGACCCAGTACTTC. It codes for CASSPLTGEETQYF.

The chain carries TRBV4-3 and TRBJ2-1, with D perhaps TRBD2 (6 bases). CDR1 and CDR2 from the germline V gene are LGHNA and YSLEER. V lost 4 bases to trimming and J lost 9 bases, with 16 bases between them. There are 14 residues in the CDR3. The CDR3 DNA sequence: TGCGCCAGCAGCCTTCGGGAGCGAGGGACTGAGCAGTTCTTC. Protein: CASSLRERGTEQFF.

The genes are TRBV6-6 and TRBJ2-5; possibly TRBD2 for D (6 bases). The CDR3 covers 12 residues. From germline, CDR1 is MNHNY and CDR2 SVGAGI (reference sequence). V dropped 2 bases and J dropped 5 bases, with 6 bases sitting between them. The CDR3 is CASSYGGETQYF. The CDR3 coding sequence is TGTGCCAGCAGTTACGGAGGGGAGACCCAGTACTTC.

This chain links TRBV27 with TRBJ2-1, with D perhaps TRBD2 (8 bases). Germline CDR1 and CDR2: MNHEY and SMNVEV (reference sequence). The CDR3 contains 22 residues. Between the trimmed V and J ends, which lost 0 bases and 6 bases, there was a span of 33 bases. CDR3 sequence: CASSLSLRQGGLIAGKFNEQFF. The CDR3, as DNA: TGTGCCAGCAGTTTATCCCTAAGACAGGGTGGTTTGATAGCGGGAAAGTTCAATGAGCAGTTCTTC.

The CDR3 is CAISGSNQPQHF. In DNA, the CDR3 is TGTGCCATCAGTGGAAGCAATCAGCCCCAGCATTTT. The chain employs TRBV10-3 and TRBJ1-5; the D is unclear. Germline CDR1 reads ENHRY; CDR2 reads SYGVKD. This CDR3 contains 12 residues. Trimming removed 4 bases at V and 1 base at J, with 2 bases between.

The V and J genes are TRBV5-6 and TRBJ2-5; 14 nucleotides align to TRBD2. The CDR3 runs to 19 residues. CDR1 and CDR2 (germline): SGHDT, YYEEEE. Germline trimming cut 3 bases from V and 5 bases from J; bases unmatched to any gene: 15. CDR3: CASSWGSSGTSGSGETQYF. CDR3 sequence (DNA): TGTGCCAGCAGCTGGGGGTCTTCCGGGACTAGCGGGAGTGGGGAGACCCAGTACTTC. Filled out from reference TRBV5-6 and TRBJ2-5, the complete variable domain reads DAGVTQSPTHLIKTRGQQVTLRCSPKSGHDTVSWYQQALGQGPQFIFQYYEEEERQRGNFPDRFSGHQFPNYSSELNVNALLLGDSALYLCASSWGSSGTSGSGETQYFGPGTRLLVL.

The chain couples TRBV5-6 to TRBJ2-5; 10 bases agree with TRBD1. The V and J ends lost 7 bases and 6 bases, in that order; junction bases with no gene match: 9. This CDR3 is built from 14 residues. Germline lookup yields CDR1 SGHDT and CDR2 YYEEEE. Here the CDR3 reads CASGPGQGTKTQYF. CDR3 DNA sequence: TGTGCCAGCGGACCGGGACAGGGGACGAAGACCCAGTACTTC.

This clone was counted between two and nine times. The rearrangement joins TRBV27 to TRBJ1-4; possible D gene TRBD1, 5 bases. CDR3 length: 13 residues. Germline lookup yields CDR1 MNHEY and CDR2 SMNVEV (reference sequence). The V and J ends lost 5 bases and 5 bases respectively, with 9 bases between them. CDR3 nucleotides: TGTGCCAGCAGTATACGACAGAATGAAAAACTGTTTTTT. Its translation is CASSIRQNEKLFF. Filled out from reference TRBV27 and TRBJ1-4, the complete variable domain reads EAQVTQNPRYLITVTGKKLTVTCSQNMNHEYMSWYRQDPGLGLRQIYYSMNVEVTDKGDVPEGYKVSRKEKRNFPLILESPSPNQTSLYFCASSIRQNEKLFFGSGTQLSVL.

This clone was picked up a small number of times. DNA for the CDR3: TGTGCCAGCAGCTTGGGGTGGGAATCGTTCTTC. This codes for CASSLGWESFF. The rearrangement uses TRBV5-6 and TRBJ2-1, with no clear D. Trimming took 0 bases from V and 15 from J, leaving 10 bases between them. This CDR3 comprises 11 residues. CDR1 SGHDT and CDR2 YYEEEE come from the germline V gene.

This clone was found a few times. The rearrangement uses TRBV6-5 and TRBJ1-5, with 8 bases aligning to TRBD1. CDR1 is MNHEY, CDR2 SVGAGI, per germline. With 5 bases clipped from V and 7 bases from J, the junction kept 7 bases outside the gene matches. The CDR3 runs 14 residues. Here the CDR3 reads CASSQRTGSQPQHF. The CDR3 coding sequence is TGTGCCAGCAGTCAACGGACAGGGTCCCAGCCCCAGCATTTT.

This clone was found once. The rearrangement uses TRBV10-3 and TRBJ2-7; possibly TRBD1 for D (6 bases). CDR3 size: 16 residues. Germline CDR1 is ENHRY and CDR2 is SYGVKD. V lost 0 bases and J 1 base, leaving 13 bases between the germline ends. This CDR3 reads CAISESPGAGSYEQYF. CDR3 DNA sequence: TGTGCCATCAGTGAGTCACCAGGGGCAGGGTCCTACGAGCAGTACTTC.

The chain is built from TRBV5-4 and TRBJ2-5; the match to TRBD1 covers 7 bases. The junction had 5 bases not matched to a gene; V was cut back by 5 bases and J by 4 bases. The CDR3 covers 13 residues. CDR1 is SGHNT, CDR2 YYREEE, per germline (reference sequence). Here the CDR3 reads CASSVTGPETQYF. The CDR3 nucleotides read TGTGCCAGCAGTGTGACAGGGCCAGAGACCCAGTACTTC.